The clone carrying this T cell receptor (beta chain) was seen only a few times. Its antigen remains unidentified. Diagnostic decisions used clinical symptoms, serum thyroxine and TRAb, thyroid ultrasound and orbital computed tomography. The data stem from a study of T cells in Graves' hyperthyroidism and ophthalmopathy. Study-wide findings and caveats: A 13 V-J model separated ophthalmopathy from stable hyperthyroidism.

Trimming removed 7 bases from V and 3 bases from J, with 16 bases in between. The CDR3 sequence is 14 residues long. Regions amplified from RNA transcripts were the TCR beta CDR3 regions. The HTBI set primed first-round TCR CDR3 RT-PCR. TCRdb reprocessed the multiplex PCR reads via MiXCR and lists one record per CDR3 protein. The data show about 840,000 distinct CDR3 sequences, 38% seen once. Sequenced sample: blood. The rearrangement uses TRBV12-3 or TRBV12-4 and TRBJ2-7; D might be TRBD1 (5 bases). This clonotype originated in a man between 18 and 29 years old with Graves' hyperthyroidism. In nucleotides, the CDR3 is TGTGCCAGCACTGGTCAGGGTATAGGCTACGAGCAGTACTTC. Protein: CASTGQGIGYEQYF.